This is a list of T cell receptor beta chains from one sample in a study of control samples from healthy donors and cancer patients. Here immunoSEQ multiplex PCR was the method, and the copy in TCRdb shows in-frame clones only, minus some. The data contain some 140,000 clones, roughly 90% of them seen just once; the ten biggest clones take up roughly 8%. The material sequenced was PBMCs. The source of these receptors is a man over 45 with head and neck cancer. Both conserved end residues are trimmed from each CDR3. The order of the fields is D gene, clone size, V gene, J gene, CDR3 protein. A D gene is named only where the DNA matches it firmly. Size is stated for part of the rows, as once, few or many counts, or as a class when the clone is expanded.

.,.,TRBV13,TRBJ2-7,ASSPEPLAGRYEQY
.,.,TRBV5-4,TRBJ2-1,ASSQDTTGQNEQF
.,.,TRBV30,TRBJ1-3,AWSVQEGRGWSNTIY
TRBD1,.,TRBV2,TRBJ1-5,ASSQEQGGNQPQH
.,.,TRBV11-2,TRBJ2-1,ASSSSGGSYNEQF
TRBD1,few,TRBV29-1,TRBJ2-1,SVQGASYNEQF
TRBD2,.,TRBV7-3,TRBJ2-2,ASSPRLAGGSGELF
TRBD1,few,TRBV7-9,TRBJ2-2,ASSLVQGDTGELF
.,once,TRBV28,TRBJ1-1,ASSPPSGVTSAF
.,.,TRBV6-5,TRBJ1-1,ASTFRVLNTEAF
TRBD1,.,TRBV27,TRBJ2-2,ASSRGTGSTGELF
.,.,TRBV7-2,TRBJ1-1,ASSLVGQSNTEAF
.,.,TRBV2,TRBJ1-5,ASSWGRDSNQPQH
.,.,TRBV5-1,TRBJ1-1,ASSLAGGPPMNTEAF
TRBD1,.,TRBV15,TRBJ2-7,ATSSLTGVAYEQY
.,.,TRBV10-1,TRBJ2-1,ASSEPNLQGSEQF
TRBD1,.,TRBV27,TRBJ2-7,ASSRTGTAYEQY
.,.,TRBV5-5,TRBJ1-5,ASSPGGASNQPQH
.,.,TRBV7-9,TRBJ1-5,ASSYRGQPQH
.,.,TRBV6-6,TRBJ1-2,ASRKDLDDGYT
.,.,TRBV28,TRBJ2-5,ASTALPGVSY
TRBD2,.,TRBV28,TRBJ2-7,ASSSSGLAGRDEQY
TRBD2,.,TRBV18,TRBJ2-5,ASSPRPGLDALQETQY
TRBD2,.,TRBV6-5,TRBJ2-7,ASGLAGPYEQY
.,.,TRBV27,TRBJ1-2,ASSLRWGSSYGYT
TRBD1,.,TRBV6-5,TRBJ2-1,ASSRQGTGQF
TRBD2,.,TRBV3-1/TRBV3-2,TRBJ2-1,ASSQALGLAGLVSYNEQF
TRBD2,.,TRBV5-4,TRBJ2-7,ASSFTSGSPEQY
.,.,TRBV7-9,TRBJ2-7,ASSFWGADEQY
.,.,TRBV7-9,TRBJ2-5,ASSRRQVDQETQY
.,.,TRBV27,TRBJ1-6,ASSSERGNNSPLH
.,.,TRBV18,TRBJ1-5,ASSLGGTNQPQH
TRBD1,.,TRBV3-1/TRBV3-2,TRBJ2-4,ASSQDPDRVTKNIQY
.,.,TRBV12-3/TRBV12-4,TRBJ1-1,ASREDSYTEAF
.,.,TRBV20-1,TRBJ1-1,SASQDMNTEAF
.,.,TRBV19,TRBJ2-6,ASSMGLRGSGANVLT
TRBD1,.,TRBV6-2/TRBV6-3,TRBJ2-2,ASSKGTDRAGELF
.,.,TRBV10-1,TRBJ1-6,ASRPIGGGDSPLH
TRBD1,.,TRBV6-6,TRBJ1-4,ASSQRPGQGGAGSEKLF
.,few,TRBV11-2,TRBJ1-6,ASSSTENSPLH
TRBD2,.,TRBV7-8,TRBJ2-1,ASSLRPSGVSYNEQF
.,.,TRBV28,TRBJ1-5,ASNPPDRLNQPQH
.,.,TRBV7-2,TRBJ2-1,ASSSQGSGNEQF
.,.,TRBV19,TRBJ2-5,AREEETQY
.,.,TRBV18,TRBJ2-4,ASSAETDRLKNIQY